This T cell receptor beta chain was identified in a study of vaccination effects on CD4 cells after COVID-19. Study findings and constraints: Vaccine- and infection-induced clones showed marked clonal contraction late following vaccination. The study, lacking early post-infection timepoints, had few convalescent patients.

The ends were cut back, 0 bases at V and 1 base at J, with 8 bases in the middle. The V gene's germline CDR1 is SGHKS and CDR2 YYEKEE (reference sequence). The CDR3 sequence is 16 residues long. Antigen-specific CD4+ T cells were first expanded with viral peptide pools by the ViraFEST assay and only then sequenced. Between days 9 and 10 of culture, CD4+ T cells were separated out. Each participant was administered two doses of either the BNT162b2 or the mRNA-1273 vaccine. Prior SARS-CoV-2 infection was absent in the vaccine recipients, as shown by negative nucleocapsid antibodies. Cultures received IL-2 medium that replaced half the medium on days 3 and 7. Here immunoSEQ multiplex PCR was the method, and the copy in TCRdb shows in-frame clones only, minus some. The table has about 80,000 clones, roughly 73% seen once. Remarks on this clone: Its antigen is not known.

The material was CD4+ T cells from PBMCs cultured with HCoV-OC43 spike peptides, obtained after COVID-19 vaccination. Regarding subset: HCoV-OC43 spike overlapping peptide pool stimulation. This clonotype was sampled from a human donor who received a COVID-19 vaccine. The gene calls are TRBV5-5 and TRBJ2-6, with a weak D call TRBD2 (6 bases). CDR3 nucleotide sequence: TGTGCCAGCAGCTTGGACGGGACTTCTGGGGCCAACGTCCTGACTTTC. Amino acid sequence: CASSLDGTSGANVLTF.